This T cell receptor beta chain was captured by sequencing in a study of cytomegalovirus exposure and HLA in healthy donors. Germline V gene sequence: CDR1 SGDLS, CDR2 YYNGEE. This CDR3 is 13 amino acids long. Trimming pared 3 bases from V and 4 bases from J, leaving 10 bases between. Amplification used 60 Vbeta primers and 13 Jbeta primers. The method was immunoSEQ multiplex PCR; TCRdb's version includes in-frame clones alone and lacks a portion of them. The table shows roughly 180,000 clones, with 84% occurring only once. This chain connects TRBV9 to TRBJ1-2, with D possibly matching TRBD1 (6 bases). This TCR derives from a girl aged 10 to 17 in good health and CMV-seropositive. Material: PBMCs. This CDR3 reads CASSAWTAYGYTF. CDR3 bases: TGTGCCAGCAGCGCCTGGACAGCCTATGGCTACACCTTC.